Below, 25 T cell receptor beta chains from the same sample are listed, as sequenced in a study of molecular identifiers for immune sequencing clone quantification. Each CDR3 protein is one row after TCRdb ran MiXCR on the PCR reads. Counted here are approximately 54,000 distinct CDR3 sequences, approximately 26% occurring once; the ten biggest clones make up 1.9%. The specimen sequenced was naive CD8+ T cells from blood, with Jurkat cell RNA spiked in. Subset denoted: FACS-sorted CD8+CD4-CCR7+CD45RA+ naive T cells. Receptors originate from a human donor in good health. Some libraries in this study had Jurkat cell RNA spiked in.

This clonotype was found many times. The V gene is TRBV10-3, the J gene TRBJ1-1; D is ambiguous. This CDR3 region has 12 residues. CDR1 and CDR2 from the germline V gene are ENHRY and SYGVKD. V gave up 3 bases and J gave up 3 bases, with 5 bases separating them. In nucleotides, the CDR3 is TGTGCCATCAGTGATCAGTACACTGAAGCTTTCTTT. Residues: CAISDQYTEAFF.

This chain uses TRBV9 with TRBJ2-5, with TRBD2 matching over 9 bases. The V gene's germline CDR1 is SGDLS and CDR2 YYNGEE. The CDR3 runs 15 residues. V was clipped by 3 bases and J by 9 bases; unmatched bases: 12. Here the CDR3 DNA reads TGTGCCAGCAGCGCAGAAGCGGGAGGAATTGGGCCCCAGTACTTC. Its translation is CASSAEAGGIGPQYF.

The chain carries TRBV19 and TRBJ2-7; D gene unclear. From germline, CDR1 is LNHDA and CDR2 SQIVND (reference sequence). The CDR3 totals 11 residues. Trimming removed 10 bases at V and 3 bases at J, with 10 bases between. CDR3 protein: CATSPGYEQYF. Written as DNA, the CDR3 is TGTGCCACTTCTCCGGGCTACGAGCAGTACTTC.

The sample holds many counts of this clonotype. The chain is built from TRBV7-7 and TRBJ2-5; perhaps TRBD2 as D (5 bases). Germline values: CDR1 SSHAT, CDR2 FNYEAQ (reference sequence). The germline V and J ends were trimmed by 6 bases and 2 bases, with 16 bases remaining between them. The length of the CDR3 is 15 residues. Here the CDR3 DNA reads TGTGCCAGCAGTCGGGATTGGGGAGATCAAGAGACCCAGTACTTC. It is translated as CASSRDWGDQETQYF.

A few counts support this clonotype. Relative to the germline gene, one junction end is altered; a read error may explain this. CDR3 DNA sequence: TGTGCCAGCAGTCTGGGGCATTACGAGCGGTACTTC. Encoded protein: CASSLGHYERYF. The chain uses TRBV2 and TRBJ2-7, with D maybe TRBD1 (5 bases). CDR3 size: 12 residues. Per germline, CDR1 SNHLY and CDR2 FYNNEI.

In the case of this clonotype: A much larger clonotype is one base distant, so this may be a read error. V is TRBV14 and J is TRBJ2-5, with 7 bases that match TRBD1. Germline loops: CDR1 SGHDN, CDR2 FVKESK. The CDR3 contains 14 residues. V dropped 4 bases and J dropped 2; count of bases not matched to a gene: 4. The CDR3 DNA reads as TGTGCCAGCAGCCTGGGACAGACACAAGAGACCCAGTACTTC. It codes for CASSLGQTQETQYF.

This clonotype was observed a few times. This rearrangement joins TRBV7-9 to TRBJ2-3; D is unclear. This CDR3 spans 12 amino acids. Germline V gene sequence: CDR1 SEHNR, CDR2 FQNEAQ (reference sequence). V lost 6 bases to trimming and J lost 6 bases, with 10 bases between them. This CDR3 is CASSLLVDTQYF. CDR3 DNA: TGTGCCAGCAGTCTTCTGGTTGATACGCAGTATTTT.

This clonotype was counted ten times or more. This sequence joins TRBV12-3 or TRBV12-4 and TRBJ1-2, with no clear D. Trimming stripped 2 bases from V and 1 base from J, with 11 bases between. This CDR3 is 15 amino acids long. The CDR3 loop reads CASSLSNEYNYGYTF. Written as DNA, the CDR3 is TGTGCCAGCAGTTTAAGCAACGAGTATAACTATGGCTACACCTTC.

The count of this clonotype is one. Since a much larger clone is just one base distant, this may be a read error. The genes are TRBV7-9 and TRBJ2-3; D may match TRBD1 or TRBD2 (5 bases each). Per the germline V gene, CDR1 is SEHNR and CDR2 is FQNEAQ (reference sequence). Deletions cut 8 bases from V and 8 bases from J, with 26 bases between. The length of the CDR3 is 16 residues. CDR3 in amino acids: CASEYPWSHGAGTQYF. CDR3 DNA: TGTGCCAGCGAATACCCGTGGTCCCACGGGGCAGGTACGCAGTATTTT.

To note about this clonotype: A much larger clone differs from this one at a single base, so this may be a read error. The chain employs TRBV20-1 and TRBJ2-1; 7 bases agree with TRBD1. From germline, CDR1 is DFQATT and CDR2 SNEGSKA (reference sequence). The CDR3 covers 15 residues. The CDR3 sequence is CSARVQGFEYSEQFF. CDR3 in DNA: TGCAGTGCTAGAGTACAGGGGTTCGAATACAGTGAGCAGTTCTTC.

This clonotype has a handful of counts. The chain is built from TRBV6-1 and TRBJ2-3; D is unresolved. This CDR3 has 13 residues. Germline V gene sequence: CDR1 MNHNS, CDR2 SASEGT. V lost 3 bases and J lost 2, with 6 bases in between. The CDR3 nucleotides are TGTGCCAGCAGTGATGTGATCACAGATACGCAGTATTTT. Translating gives CASSDVITDTQYF.

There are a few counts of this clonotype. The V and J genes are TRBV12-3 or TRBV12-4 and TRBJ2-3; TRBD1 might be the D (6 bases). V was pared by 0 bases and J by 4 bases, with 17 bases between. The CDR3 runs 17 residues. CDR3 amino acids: CASSLAQRGFVSDTQYF. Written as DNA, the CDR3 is TGTGCCAGCAGTTTAGCGCAGAGGGGGTTTGTGTCAGATACGCAGTATTTT.

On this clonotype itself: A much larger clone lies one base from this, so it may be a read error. For the CDR3, the DNA is TGTGCCAGTAGCCGGGGGAGCTCTGGAAACACCATACATTTT. This translates into CASSRGSSGNTIHF. J is TRBJ1-3 and V is TRBV19; D perhaps matches TRBD1 (5 bases). The CDR3 spans 14 residues. Germline V gene sequence: CDR1 LNHDA, CDR2 SQIVND (reference sequence).

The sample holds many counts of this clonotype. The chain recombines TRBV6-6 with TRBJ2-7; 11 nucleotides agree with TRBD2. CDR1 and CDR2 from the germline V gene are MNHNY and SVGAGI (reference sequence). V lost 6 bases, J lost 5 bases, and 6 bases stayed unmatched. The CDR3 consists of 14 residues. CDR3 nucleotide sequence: TGTGCCAGCAGGCTAGCGGGAGGAACCCACGAGCAGTACTTC. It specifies CASRLAGGTHEQYF.

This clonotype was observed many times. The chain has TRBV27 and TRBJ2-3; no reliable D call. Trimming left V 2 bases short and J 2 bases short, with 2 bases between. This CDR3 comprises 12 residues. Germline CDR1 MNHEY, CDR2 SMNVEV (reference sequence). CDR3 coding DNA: TGTGCCAGCAGTTTACCCACAGATACGCAGTATTTT. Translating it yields CASSLPTDTQYF.

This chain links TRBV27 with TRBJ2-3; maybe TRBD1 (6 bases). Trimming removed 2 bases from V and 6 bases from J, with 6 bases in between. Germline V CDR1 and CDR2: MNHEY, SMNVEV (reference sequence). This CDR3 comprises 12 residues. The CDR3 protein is CASSLRGDTQYF. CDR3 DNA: TGTGCCAGCAGTTTAAGGGGGGATACGCAGTATTTT.

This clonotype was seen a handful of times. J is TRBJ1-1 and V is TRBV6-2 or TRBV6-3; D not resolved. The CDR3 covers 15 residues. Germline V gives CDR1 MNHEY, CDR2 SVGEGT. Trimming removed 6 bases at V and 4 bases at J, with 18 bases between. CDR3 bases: TGTGCCAGCAGACCTCCCCAGCGGACCCCCACTGAAGCTTTCTTT. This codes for CASRPPQRTPTEAFF.

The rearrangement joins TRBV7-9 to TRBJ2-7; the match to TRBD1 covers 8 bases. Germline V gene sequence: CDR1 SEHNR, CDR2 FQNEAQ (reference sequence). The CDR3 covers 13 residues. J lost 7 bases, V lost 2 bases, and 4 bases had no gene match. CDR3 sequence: CASSLLQGAEQYF. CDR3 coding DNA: TGTGCCAGCAGCTTACTGCAGGGGGCAGAGCAGTACTTC. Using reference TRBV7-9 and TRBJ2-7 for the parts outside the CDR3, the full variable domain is DTGVSQNPRHKITKRGQNVTFRCDPISEHNRLYWYRQTLGQGPEFLTYFQNEAQLEKSRLLSDRFSAERPKGSFSTLEIQRTEQGDSAMYLCASSLLQGAEQYFGPGTRLTVT.

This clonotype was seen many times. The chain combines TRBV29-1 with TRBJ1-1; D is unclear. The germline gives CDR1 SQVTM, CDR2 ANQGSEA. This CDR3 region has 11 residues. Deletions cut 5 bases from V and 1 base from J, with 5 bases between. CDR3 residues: CSVLPNTEAFF. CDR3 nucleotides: TGCAGCGTTTTACCGAACACTGAAGCTTTCTTT.

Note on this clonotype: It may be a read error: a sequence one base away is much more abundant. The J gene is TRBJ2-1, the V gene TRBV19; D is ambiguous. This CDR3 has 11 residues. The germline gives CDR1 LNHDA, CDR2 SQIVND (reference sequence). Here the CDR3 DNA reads TGTGCCAGTAGGACCTACAATGAGCAGTCCTTC. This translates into CASRTYNEQSF.

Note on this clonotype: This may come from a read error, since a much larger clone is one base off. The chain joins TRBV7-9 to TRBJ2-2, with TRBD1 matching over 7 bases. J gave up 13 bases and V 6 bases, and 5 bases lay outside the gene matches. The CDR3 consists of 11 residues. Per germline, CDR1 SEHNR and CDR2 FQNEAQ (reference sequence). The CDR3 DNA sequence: TGTGCCAGCAGAGGGGGCCGGGCGCTGTTTTTT. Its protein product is CASRGGRALFF.

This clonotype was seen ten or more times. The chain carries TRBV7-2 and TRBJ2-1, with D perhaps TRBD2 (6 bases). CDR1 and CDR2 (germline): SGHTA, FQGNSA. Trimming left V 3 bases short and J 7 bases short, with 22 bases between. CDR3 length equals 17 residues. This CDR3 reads CASSFLPGLPLRNEQFF. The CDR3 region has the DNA TGTGCCAGCAGCTTTCTTCCGGGACTCCCTTTGAGGAATGAGCAGTTCTTC.

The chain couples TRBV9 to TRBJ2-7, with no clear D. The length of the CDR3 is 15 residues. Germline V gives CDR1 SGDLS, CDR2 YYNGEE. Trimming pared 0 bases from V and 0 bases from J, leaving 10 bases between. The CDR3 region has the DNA TGTGCCAGCAGCGTAGTGGTTAACAGCTCCTACGAGCAGTACTTC. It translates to CASSVVVNSSYEQYF.

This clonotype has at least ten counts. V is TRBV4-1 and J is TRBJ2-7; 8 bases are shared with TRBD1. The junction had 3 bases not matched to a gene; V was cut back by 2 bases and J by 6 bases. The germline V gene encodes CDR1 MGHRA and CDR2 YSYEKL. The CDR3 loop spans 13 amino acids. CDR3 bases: TGCGCCAGCAGCCAACAAGACAGGGGCGAGCAGTACTTC. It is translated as CASSQQDRGEQYF.

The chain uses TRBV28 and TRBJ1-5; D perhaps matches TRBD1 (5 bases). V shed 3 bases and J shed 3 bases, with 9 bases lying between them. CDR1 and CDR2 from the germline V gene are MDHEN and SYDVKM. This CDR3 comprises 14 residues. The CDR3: CASSFARANQPQHF. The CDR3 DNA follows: TGTGCCAGCAGTTTTGCCAGGGCCAATCAGCCCCAGCATTTT.